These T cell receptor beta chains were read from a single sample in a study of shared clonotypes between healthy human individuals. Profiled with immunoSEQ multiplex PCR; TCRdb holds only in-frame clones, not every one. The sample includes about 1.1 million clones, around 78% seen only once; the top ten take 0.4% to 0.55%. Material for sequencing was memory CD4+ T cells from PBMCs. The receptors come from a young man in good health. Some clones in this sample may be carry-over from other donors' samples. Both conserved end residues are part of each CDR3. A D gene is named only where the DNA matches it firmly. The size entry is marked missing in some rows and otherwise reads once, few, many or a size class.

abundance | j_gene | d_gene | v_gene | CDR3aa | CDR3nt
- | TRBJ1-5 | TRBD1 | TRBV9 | CASSDGTGTKPQHF | TGTGCCAGCAGCGACGGGACAGGGACCAAGCCCCAGCATTTT
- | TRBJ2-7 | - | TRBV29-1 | CSVGLDSDEQYF | TGCAGCGTTGGCCTCGATAGTGACGAGCAGTACTTC
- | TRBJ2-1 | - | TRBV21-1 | CASSSGFRNEQFF | TGTGCCAGCAGCTCGGGATTTCGGAATGAGCAGTTCTTC
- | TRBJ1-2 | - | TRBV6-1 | CASSEGATIYGYTF | TGTGCCAGCAGTGAAGGCGCCACTATCTATGGCTACACCTTC
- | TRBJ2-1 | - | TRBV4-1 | CASSQRGVGVEDNEQFF | TGCGCCAGCAGCCAAAGGGGTGTGGGAGTGGAGGACAATGAGCAGTTCTTC
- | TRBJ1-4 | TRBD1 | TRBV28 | CASSLPTGGGFKLFF | TGTGCCAGCAGTCTCCCTACAGGGGGCGGCTTTAAACTGTTTTTT
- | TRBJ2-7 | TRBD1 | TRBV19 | CASSRTGGDYEQYF | TGTGCCAGTAGCCGGACAGGGGGAGACTACGAGCAGTACTTC
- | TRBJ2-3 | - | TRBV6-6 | CASSRLQADTQYF | TGTGCCAGCAGTAGACTCCAAGCAGATACGCAGTATTTT
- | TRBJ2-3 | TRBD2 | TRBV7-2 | CASRKGTSGVSTDTQYF | TGTGCCAGCCGCAAGGGGACTAGCGGGGTTAGCACAGATACGCAGTATTTT
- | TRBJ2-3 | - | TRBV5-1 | CASSFQVSTDTQYF | TGCGCCAGCAGCTTTCAGGTTAGCACAGATACGCAGTATTTT
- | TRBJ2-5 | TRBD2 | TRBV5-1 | CASSPGLAEQETQYF | TGCGCCAGCAGCCCGGGACTAGCGGAGCAAGAGACCCAGTACTTC
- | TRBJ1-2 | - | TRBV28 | CASSLVDSSYGYTF | TGTGCCAGCAGTTTAGTGGACAGTTCCTATGGCTACACCTTC
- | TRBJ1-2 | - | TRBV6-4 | CASMGLGYTF | TGTGCCAGCATGGGGTTAGGCTACACCTTC
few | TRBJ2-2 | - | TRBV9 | CASSVFPTNTGELFF | TGTGCCAGCAGCGTTTTCCCAACGAACACCGGGGAGCTGTTTTTT
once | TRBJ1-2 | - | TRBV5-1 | CASSLGRPYGYTF | TGCGCCAGCAGCTTGGGGAGACCCTATGGCTACACCTTC
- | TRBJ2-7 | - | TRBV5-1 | CASSGSGGGYEQYF | TGCGCCAGCAGCGGATCAGGGGGAGGGTACGAGCAGTACTTC